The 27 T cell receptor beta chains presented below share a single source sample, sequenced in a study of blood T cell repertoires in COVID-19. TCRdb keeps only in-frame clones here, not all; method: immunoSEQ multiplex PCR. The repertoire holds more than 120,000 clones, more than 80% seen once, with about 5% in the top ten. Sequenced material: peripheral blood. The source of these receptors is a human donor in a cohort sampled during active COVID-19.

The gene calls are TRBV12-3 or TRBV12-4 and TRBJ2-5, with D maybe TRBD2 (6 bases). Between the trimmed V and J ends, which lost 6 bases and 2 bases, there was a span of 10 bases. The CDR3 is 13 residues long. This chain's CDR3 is CASSSGVQETQYF. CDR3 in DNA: TGTGCCAGCAGCTCGGGGGTGCAAGAGACCCAGTACTTC.

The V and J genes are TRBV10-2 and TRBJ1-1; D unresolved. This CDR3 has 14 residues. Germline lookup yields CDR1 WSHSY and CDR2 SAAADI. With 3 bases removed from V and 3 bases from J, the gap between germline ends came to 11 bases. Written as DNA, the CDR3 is TGCGCCAGCAGTGAAGGTCAGGCTTACACTGAAGCTTTCTTT. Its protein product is CASSEGQAYTEAFF.

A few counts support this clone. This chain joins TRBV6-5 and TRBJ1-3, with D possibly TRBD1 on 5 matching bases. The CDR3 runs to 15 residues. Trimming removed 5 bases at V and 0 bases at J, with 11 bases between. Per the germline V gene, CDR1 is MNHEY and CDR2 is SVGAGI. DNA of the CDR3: TGTGCCAGCAGTCCTACGGGGGTCTCTGGAAACACCATATATTTT. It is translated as CASSPTGVSGNTIYF.

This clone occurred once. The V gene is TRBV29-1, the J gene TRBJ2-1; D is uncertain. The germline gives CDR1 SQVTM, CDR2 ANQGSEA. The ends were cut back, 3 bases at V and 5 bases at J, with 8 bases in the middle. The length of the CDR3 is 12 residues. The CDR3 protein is CSVDRDNNEQFF. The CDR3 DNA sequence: TGCAGCGTTGATCGAGATAACAATGAGCAGTTCTTC.

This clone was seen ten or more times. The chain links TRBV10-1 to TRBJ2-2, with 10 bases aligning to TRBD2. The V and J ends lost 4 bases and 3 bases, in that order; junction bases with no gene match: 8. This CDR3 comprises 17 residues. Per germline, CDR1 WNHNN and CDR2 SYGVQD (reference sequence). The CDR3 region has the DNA TGCGCCAGCAGTGCTACTGTGGGGACTAGCGACACCGGGGAGCTGTTTTTT. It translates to CASSATVGTSDTGELFF.

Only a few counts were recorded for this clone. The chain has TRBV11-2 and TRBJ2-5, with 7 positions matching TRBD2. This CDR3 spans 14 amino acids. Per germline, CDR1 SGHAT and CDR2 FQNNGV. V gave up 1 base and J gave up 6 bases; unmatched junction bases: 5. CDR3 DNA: TGTGCCAGCAGCTTAGGGACTAGGATCCAGACCCAGTACTTC. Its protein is CASSLGTRIQTQYF.

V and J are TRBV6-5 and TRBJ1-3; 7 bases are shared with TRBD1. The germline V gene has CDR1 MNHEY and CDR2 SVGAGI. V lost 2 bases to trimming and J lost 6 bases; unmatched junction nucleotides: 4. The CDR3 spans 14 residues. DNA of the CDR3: TGTGCCAGCAGTTACGGCAGGGGGAAAAACACCATATATTTT. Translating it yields CASSYGRGKNTIYF.

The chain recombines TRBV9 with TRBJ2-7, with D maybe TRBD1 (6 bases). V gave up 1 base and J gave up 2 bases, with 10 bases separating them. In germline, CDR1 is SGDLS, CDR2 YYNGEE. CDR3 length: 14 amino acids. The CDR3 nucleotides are TGTGCCAGCAGCGTATCATACAGGGCCTACGAGCAGTACTTC. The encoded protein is CASSVSYRAYEQYF.

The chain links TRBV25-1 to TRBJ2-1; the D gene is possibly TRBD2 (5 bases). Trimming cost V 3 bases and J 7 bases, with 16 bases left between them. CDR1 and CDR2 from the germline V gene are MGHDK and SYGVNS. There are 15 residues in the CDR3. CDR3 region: CASSEPGYSSNEQFF. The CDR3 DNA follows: TGTGCCAGCAGTGAGCCGGGGTATAGCTCGAATGAGCAGTTCTTC.

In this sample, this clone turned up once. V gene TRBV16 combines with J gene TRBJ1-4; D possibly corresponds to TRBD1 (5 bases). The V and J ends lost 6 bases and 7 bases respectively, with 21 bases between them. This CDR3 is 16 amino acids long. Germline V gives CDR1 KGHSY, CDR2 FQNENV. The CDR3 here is CASSQKGLQGGEKLFF. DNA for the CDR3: TGTGCCAGCAGTCAGAAGGGCCTCCAGGGAGGTGAAAAACTGTTTTTT.

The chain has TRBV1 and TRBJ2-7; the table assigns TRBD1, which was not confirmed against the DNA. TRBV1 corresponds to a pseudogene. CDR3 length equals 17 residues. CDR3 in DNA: TGCACCAGCAGCCAAGGTAGGACAGGGCTCCACTCCTACGAGCAGTACGTC. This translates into CTSSQGRTGLHSYEQYV.

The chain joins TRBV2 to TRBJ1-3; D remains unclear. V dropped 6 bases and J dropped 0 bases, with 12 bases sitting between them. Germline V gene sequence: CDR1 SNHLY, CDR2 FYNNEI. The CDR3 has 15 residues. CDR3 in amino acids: CASRWEESSGNTIYF. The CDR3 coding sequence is TGTGCCAGCAGGTGGGAGGAGAGCTCTGGAAACACCATATATTTT.

In DNA, the CDR3 is TGTGCCAGCAGCCCTACCCGGGGGGGGATCTACAATGAGCAGTTCTTC. Its translation is CASSPTRGGIYNEQFF. V is TRBV3-1 (or the pseudogene TRBV3-2) and J is TRBJ2-1; TRBD2 agrees at 8 bases. CDR1 is LGHDT and CDR2 is YNNKEL in the germline V gene (reference sequence). This CDR3 comprises 16 residues. V was pared by 4 bases and J by 3 bases, with 8 bases of the junction left unmatched.

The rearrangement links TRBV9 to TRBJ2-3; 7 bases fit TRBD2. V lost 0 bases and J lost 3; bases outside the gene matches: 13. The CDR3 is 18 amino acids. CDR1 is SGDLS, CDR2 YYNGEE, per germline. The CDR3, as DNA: TGTGCCAGCAGCGTAGACCCCAGGGCGGGAGCTAGTACAGATACGCAGTATTTT. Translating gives CASSVDPRAGASTDTQYF. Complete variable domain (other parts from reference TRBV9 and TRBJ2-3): DSGVTQTPKHLITATGQRVTLRCSPRSGDLSVYWYQQSLDQGLQFLIQYYNGEERAKGNILERFSAQQFPDLHSELNLSSLELGDSALYFCASSVDPRAGASTDTQYFGPGTRLTVL.

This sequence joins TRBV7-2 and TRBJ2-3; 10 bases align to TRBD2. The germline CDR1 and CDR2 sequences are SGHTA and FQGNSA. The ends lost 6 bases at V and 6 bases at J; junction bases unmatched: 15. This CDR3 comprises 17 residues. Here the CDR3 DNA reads TGTGCCAGCAGTCCCTCGATCAGCGGGGGGGCCGTGGATACGCAGTATTTT. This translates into CASSPSISGGAVDTQYF.

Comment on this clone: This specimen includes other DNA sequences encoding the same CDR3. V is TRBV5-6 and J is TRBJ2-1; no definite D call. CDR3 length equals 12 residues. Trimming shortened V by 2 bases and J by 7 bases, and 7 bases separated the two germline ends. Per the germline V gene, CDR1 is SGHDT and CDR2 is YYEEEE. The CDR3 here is CASSFSRNEQFF. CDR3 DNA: TGTGCCAGCAGCTTTAGCCGTAATGAGCAGTTCTTC.

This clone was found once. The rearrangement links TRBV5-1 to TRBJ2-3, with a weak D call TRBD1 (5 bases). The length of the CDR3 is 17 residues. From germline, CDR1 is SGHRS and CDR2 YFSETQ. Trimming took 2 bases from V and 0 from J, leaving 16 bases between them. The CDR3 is CASSFPPQGPSTDTQYF. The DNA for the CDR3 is TGCGCCAGCAGCTTCCCTCCTCAGGGTCCAAGCACAGATACGCAGTATTTT.

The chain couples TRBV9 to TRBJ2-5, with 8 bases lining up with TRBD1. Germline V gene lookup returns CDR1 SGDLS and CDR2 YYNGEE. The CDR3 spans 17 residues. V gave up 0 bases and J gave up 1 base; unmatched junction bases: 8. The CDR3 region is CASSVGMTGDLQETQYF. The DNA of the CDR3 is TGTGCCAGCAGCGTAGGAATGACAGGGGACCTCCAAGAGACCCAGTACTTC.

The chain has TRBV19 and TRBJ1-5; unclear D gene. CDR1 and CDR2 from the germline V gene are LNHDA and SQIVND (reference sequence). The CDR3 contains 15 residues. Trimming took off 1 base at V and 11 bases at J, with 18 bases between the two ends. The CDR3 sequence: CASSIGSGPGRAQHF. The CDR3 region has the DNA TGTGCCAGTAGTATAGGTTCAGGTCCGGGGAGGGCCCAGCATTTT.

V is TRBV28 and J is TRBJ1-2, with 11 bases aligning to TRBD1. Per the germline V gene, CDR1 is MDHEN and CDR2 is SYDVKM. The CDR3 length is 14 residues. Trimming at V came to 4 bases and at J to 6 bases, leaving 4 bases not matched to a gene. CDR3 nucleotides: TGTGCCAGCAGTTCCAGGGGACAGGGGGATGGCTACACCTTC. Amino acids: CASSSRGQGDGYTF.

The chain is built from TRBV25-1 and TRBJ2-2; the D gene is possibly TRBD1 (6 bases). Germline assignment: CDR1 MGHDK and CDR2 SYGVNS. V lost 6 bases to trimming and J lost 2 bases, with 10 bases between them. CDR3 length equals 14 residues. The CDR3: CASSEQGNTGELFF. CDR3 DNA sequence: TGTGCCAGCAGCGAACAGGGTAACACCGGGGAGCTGTTTTTT. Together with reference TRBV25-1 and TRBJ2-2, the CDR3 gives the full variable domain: EADIYQTPRYLVIGTGKKITLECSQTMGHDKMYWYQQDPGMELHLIHYSYGVNSTEKGDLSSESTVSRIRTEHFPLTLESARPSHTSQYLCASSEQGNTGELFFGEGSRLTVL.

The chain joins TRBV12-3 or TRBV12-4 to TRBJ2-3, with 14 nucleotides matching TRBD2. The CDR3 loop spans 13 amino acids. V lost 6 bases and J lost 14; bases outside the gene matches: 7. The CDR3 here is CASSAGTSGSWYF. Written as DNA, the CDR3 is TGTGCCAGCAGCGCGGGGACTAGCGGGAGCTGGTATTTT.

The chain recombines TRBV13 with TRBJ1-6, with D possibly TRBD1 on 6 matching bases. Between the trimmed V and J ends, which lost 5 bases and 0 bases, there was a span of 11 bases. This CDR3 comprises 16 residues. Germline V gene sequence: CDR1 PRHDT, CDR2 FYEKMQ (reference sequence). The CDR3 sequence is CASSTDSSSYNSPLHF. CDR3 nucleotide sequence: TGTGCCAGCAGCACGGACAGTAGCTCCTATAATTCACCCCTCCACTTT.

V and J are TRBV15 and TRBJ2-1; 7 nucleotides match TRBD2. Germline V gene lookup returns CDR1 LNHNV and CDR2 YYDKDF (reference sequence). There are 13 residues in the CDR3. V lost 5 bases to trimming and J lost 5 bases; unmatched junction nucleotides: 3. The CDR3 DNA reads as TGTGCCACCAGCCACCGGGGGGACAATGAGCAGTTCTTC. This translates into CATSHRGDNEQFF.

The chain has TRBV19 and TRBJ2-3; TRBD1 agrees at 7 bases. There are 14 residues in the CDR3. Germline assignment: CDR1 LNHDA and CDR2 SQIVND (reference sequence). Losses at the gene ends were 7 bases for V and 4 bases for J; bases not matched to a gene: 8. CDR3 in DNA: TGTGCCAGTACGGCAGGGGGAGTCGCAGATACGCAGTATTTT. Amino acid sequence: CASTAGGVADTQYF.

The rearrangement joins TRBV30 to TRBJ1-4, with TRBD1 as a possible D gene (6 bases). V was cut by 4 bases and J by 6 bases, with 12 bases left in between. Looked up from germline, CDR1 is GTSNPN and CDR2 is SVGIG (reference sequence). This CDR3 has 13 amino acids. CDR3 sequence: CAWTRGFDEKLFF. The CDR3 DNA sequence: TGTGCCTGGACCAGGGGCTTTGATGAAAAACTGTTTTTT.

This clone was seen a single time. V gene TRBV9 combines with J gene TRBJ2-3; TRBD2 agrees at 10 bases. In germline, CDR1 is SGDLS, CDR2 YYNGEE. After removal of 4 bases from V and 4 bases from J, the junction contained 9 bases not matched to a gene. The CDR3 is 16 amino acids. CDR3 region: CASSSRSGRSSDTQYF. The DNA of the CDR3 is TGTGCCAGCAGCTCTCGTAGCGGGAGGTCGTCAGATACGCAGTATTTT.